The entry that follows covers one T cell receptor beta chain sequence. It has no known antigen specificity. One base away there is no much larger clone; base qualities are not given. These data originate in a study of blood T cells in healthy people across ages (dated by TCRdb to the mid-2010s). Study-wide context: In model experiments, template switching captured roughly one uniquely barcoded TCR beta cDNA molecule for every two T cells. To track age-related changes in TCR beta repertoire diversity, the study relied on deep sequencing normalized with unique cDNA molecular identifiers. Donors were grouped into four age groups: young (average roughly 17 years), middle-aged (39), aged (over 55) and long-lived (about 90). To avoid experimental bias, donors of different ages were spread randomly across the sequencing lanes. The study analyzed two additional independent replicas of 1 million unique cDNA reads from the same blood draw for two donors, one aged 18 to 30 and one aged 80 or older.

The donors were roughly 40 Caucasian individuals from Russia, aged roughly 6 to 90 years, who were systemically healthy. Roughly 10 milliliters of peripheral blood were collected from each donor into EDTA-treated Vacutainer tubes. PBMCs were isolated by Ficoll-Paque density-gradient centrifugation, with at least 6.5 million obtained per sample. Trizol reagent was used to extract total RNA from PBMCs, with at least 5.5 micrograms per sample. For every donor, flow cytometry on a PBMC aliquot measured the percentage of naive CD45RAhigh/CD27high T cells. Trimming takes 7 bases off V and 3 bases off J; junction bases not matched to a gene: 5. There are 14 amino acids in the CDR3, from cysteine to phenylalanine inclusive. The sequence is cut down to CDR3 DNA, 42 bases in frame from base 1. According to the germline V gene, CDR1 reads ENHRY and CDR2 reads SYGVKD. Libraries were constructed by 5' RACE. The instrument was an Illumina HiSeq 2500. A second PCR of 7 to 11 cycles was run with a J-beta primer mix and a sample-barcoded 5' primer. A unique molecular identifier was introduced onto each TCR beta cDNA molecule by a template-switch 5' adaptor carrying 12 random nucleotides. Each sample yielded at least 2.5 million CDR3-containing paired-end reads. All of the RNA was converted into first-strand cDNA using the Mint cDNA synthesis kit, with a TRBC-specific oligonucleotide serving as the primer. After uracil-DNA glycosylase treatment, a first 18-cycle PCR used universal primers M1SS and BC2_uni_R on all cDNA. The authors processed their data as follows. Normalization of each sample was performed by random selection of 1 million high-quality reads, each carrying a distinct molecular identifier. Reads with shared molecular identifiers were discarded instead of being binned into consensus sequences. MiTCR, set to a Q25 quality threshold and the strictest error-elimination algorithm, was used for CDR3 identification, clonotype clustering and error correction. A nonparametric unseen species model with Euler transformation was used to estimate a lower bound on total TCR beta diversity. Using fastp at Q25 and MiXCR, TCRdb reprocessed the public reads and kept productive beta chains. Rows with one shared CDR3 protein collapse into an entry with the most common genes and DNA. For this entry, the V and J calls and clone size follow TCRdb and not the study's own pipeline. This sample gives around 1,100,000 distinct CDR3 sequences in total; around two fifths of them show up just once. Of the sample, about an eighth falls within the top ten clones.

The study at large found these results: Because the CMV infection status of the donors was unknown, age-related changes in expanded clonotypes may potentially have been confounded. Total diversity estimates from one million sequenced T cells were considered lower bounds and underestimates. The long-lived group showed more naive CD4+ T cells, fewer expanded clones and increased TCR diversity than the aged group, suggesting age selection. Observed TCR beta diversity per million T cells fell roughly linearly with age, and a significant reduction was already apparent by age approximately 41. Observed TCR beta diversity correlated strongly with the percentage of naive T cells measured by flow cytometry. Bulk unsorted PBMC profiling prevented conclusive comparison of naive and antigen-experienced compartments.

The source of this sequence is a young man in good health. The sequenced sample was blood. Recombination connected TRBV10-3 to TRBJ1-2; TRBD1 aligns with 10 central bases. The CDR3 reads CAIIRTGGDYGYTF. Here is the DNA: TGTGCCATCATAAGGACAGGGGGAGACTATGGCTACACCTTC.